Sequencing of this TCR beta chain was carried out in a study of Ad26.COV2.S vaccination and SARS-CoV-2 variants. Study summary: As a participant in COV1001, the donor was in the Ad26.COV2.S trial arm.

The repertoire was sequenced with immunoSEQ multiplex PCR; TCRdb's copy has only in-frame clones and lacks some. The repertoire holds about 480,000 clones, with roughly 85% as singletons. The ends lost 0 bases at V and 0 bases at J; junction bases unmatched: 6. This CDR3 contains 19 residues. Broader study findings: Once vaccination had occurred, spike-specific CD8+ and CD4+ T cell responses reportedly showed substantial breadth. Those who received vaccine or placebo ended up with similar non-spike TCR breadth. The study found higher spike-specific TCR breadth in vaccine than placebo recipients.

Treatment here: around 19 received Ad26.COV2.S at low or high dose, single or two shots; about 5 received placebo; per-sample allocation not given. On day 63 after the first injection, vaccine and placebo recipients gave samples. Remarks on this clone: Its target is unknown.

This clonotype originated in a person between 18 and 59 years old who received the Ad26.COV2.S COVID-19 vaccine or a placebo. The V gene is TRBV5-3, the J gene TRBJ2-7, with 16 bases fitting TRBD2. TRBV5-3 has ORF status, its function being uncertain. The sequenced sample was peripheral blood, obtained in a trial of Ad26.COV2.S vaccine versus placebo. The DNA of the CDR3 is TGTGCCAGAAGCTTGGAGGTCGGGACTAGCGGGAGGGCCTCCTACGAGCAGTACTTC. Amino acids: CARSLEVGTSGRASYEQYF.